This paragraph reports one T cell receptor (beta chain). Its antigen is not known. V was shortened by 0 bases and J by 5 bases, with 11 bases between the two germline ends. CDR3 size: 15 residues. The V gene's germline CDR1 is MNHEY and CDR2 SMNVEV (reference sequence). This record belongs to a study of radiation and T cells in renal cell carcinoma. TCRdb keeps only in-frame clones here, not all; method: immunoSEQ multiplex PCR. The sample has around 170,000 clones, 88% seen once. Study findings and constraints: In blood, top tumor clones expanded by 2 weeks, shrinking by 4.

The sample's time point: blood 4 weeks post-SBRT, at nephrectomy. The treatment is: 15 Gy SBRT to primary tumor, nephrectomy 4 weeks later. Nephrectomy followed 15 Gy stereotactic body radiation by 4 weeks. Radiation-treated patients gave blood at baseline, week 2 and week 4. J is TRBJ1-5 and V is TRBV27; possible D gene TRBD1, 5 bases. The clonotype was recovered from a woman aged 45-65 years with renal cell carcinoma. The material was blood, obtained from a patient whose treatment included radiotherapy and nephrectomy. DNA of the CDR3: TGTGCCAGCAGTTTATCTTGGGGGTCGCATCAGCCCCAGCATTTT. Its translation: CASSLSWGSHQPQHF.